This passage covers 29 T cell receptor beta chains from one sample sequenced in a study of tumor-infiltrating lymphocytes in primary liver carcinoma. Unsorted bulk tissue (roughly 19-31 mg) underwent RNA and DNA co-extraction. The authors made TCR beta cDNA from around 500 ng total RNA with a constant-region primer. Three nested multiplex PCR rounds of slightly modified ARM-PCR generated TCR beta libraries. Investigators reported that the first two PCR rounds, at 10 cycles each, used TRBV1-TRBV30 forward primers with a C-beta reverse primer. MiXCR was run by TCRdb on the multiplex PCR reads, yielding one entry per CDR3 protein. The repertoire includes some 87,000 distinct CDR3 sequences, approximately 68% of them detected once, and 25% to 35% sits in the top ten. The sample was tumor-adjacent normal liver tissue. The receptors stem from a man in his forties with primary liver carcinoma and hepatitis B virus infection.

This clonotype was observed at least ten times. V is TRBV4-2 and J is TRBJ2-7; TRBD2 is a possible D gene (6 bases). The V gene lost 0 bases and the J gene lost 2 bases, with 11 bases spanning the gap. This CDR3 contains 15 residues. Germline loops: CDR1 LGHNA, CDR2 YNFKEQ. CDR3 in DNA: TGTGCCAGCAGCCAAGAGACGGGAGAGGCCTACGAGCAGTACTTC. Protein product: CASSQETGEAYEQYF.

This clonotype was recorded only once. In this CDR3 the conserved last residue, phenylalanine or tryptophan, is missing, so a read error is likely. V usage is TRBV29-1 and J usage is TRBJ1-5, with D uncertain. This CDR3 contains 13 residues. Germline V gene sequence: CDR1 SQVTM, CDR2 ANQGSEA. Between the trimmed V and J ends, which lost 5 bases and 1 base, there was a span of 9 bases. CDR3 amino acids: CSVSGPSNQPQHL. CDR3 sequence (DNA): TGCAGCGTTAGCGGTCCGAGCAATCAGCCCCAGCATCTT.

Regarding this clonotype: A junction boundary mismatches the germline segment, possibly from a read error. This chain uses TRBV2 with TRBJ1-5, with D perhaps TRBD1 (5 bases). CDR3 size: 14 residues. Germline CDR1 SNHLY, CDR2 FYNNEI. This CDR3 reads CASTGQYSNQLQHF. CDR3 DNA sequence: TGTGCCAGTACCGGACAATATAGCAATCAGCTCCAGCATTTT.

Regarding this clonotype: The junction shows a germline mismatch at one end, possibly a read error. The V and J genes are TRBV29-1 and TRBJ2-7; D assignment may be TRBD1 or TRBD2 (6 bases each). Germline-derived CDR1 and CDR2 are SQVTM and ANQGSEA. The CDR3 has 16 amino acids. CDR3 nucleotide sequence: TGCAGCGTTTCTAGGGGGGCCAAGGGCGGGATAAACGAGCAGTATTTC. It codes for CSVSRGAKGGINEQYF.

Concerning this clonotype: Likely a read error: the CDR3 ends without its conserved phenylalanine or tryptophan. CDR3 DNA: TGCGCCAGCAGCCAAGTCCCCGGGGATACCACGCGGGAGCAGTACCTC. It translates to CASSQVPGDTTREQYL. This chain connects TRBV4-1 to TRBJ2-7, with a tentative D call TRBD2 (5 bases). Germline V gene sequence: CDR1 MGHRA, CDR2 YSYEKL. Trimming left V 1 base short and J 7 bases short, with 20 bases between. The CDR3 consists of 16 residues.

This chain joins TRBV2 and TRBJ2-3; TRBD2 aligns across 9 bases. This CDR3 contains 16 residues. CDR1 and CDR2 from the germline V gene are SNHLY and FYNNEI. Trimming removed 8 bases from V and 2 bases from J; junction bases left unmatched: 11. CDR3 nucleotides: TGTGCCAGCGAGGCGGGAGGGGGGGTATACACAGATACGCAGTATTTT. Amino acid sequence: CASEAGGGVYTDTQYF.

The chain has TRBV11-2 and TRBJ2-7, with a possible D match to TRBD2 (6 bases). This CDR3 has 15 amino acids. The germline CDR1 and CDR2 sequences are SGHAT and FQNNGV. V dropped 9 bases and J dropped 2 bases, with 20 bases sitting between them. For the CDR3, the DNA is TGTGCCAGTAGCATTGGCGGGACTCTACCCTACGAGCAGTACTTC. It encodes CASSIGGTLPYEQYF.

With regard to this clonotype: Germline is not matched at one junction end, which may reflect a read error. The chain uses TRBV11-2 and TRBJ2-5; 9 bases match TRBD1. This CDR3 region has 14 residues. Per germline, CDR1 SGHAT and CDR2 FQNNGV. The CDR3 nucleotides read TGTACCAGTAGCTTGGGGACAGGGCAAGAGACCCAGTACTTC. Residues: CTSSLGTGQETQYF.

Concerning this clonotype: This may come from a read error, since a much larger clone is one base off. The rearrangement links TRBV12-3 or TRBV12-4 to TRBJ1-3, with TRBD1 identical over 11 bases. This CDR3 spans 17 amino acids. The CDR3 sequence is CASRLTGTGGRGNAIYF. In DNA form, the CDR3 reads TGTGCCAGCAGACTAACCGGGACAGGGGGACGTGGAAACGCCATATATTTT.

To note about this clonotype: A much larger clone lies a single base off, so this may be a read error. V usage is TRBV5-5 and J usage is TRBJ2-7; 8 nucleotides align to TRBD2. The junction had 7 bases not matched to a gene; V was cut back by 5 bases and J by 6 bases. CDR1 is SGHKS, CDR2 YYEKEE, per germline (reference sequence). The CDR3 is 13 amino acids. DNA for the CDR3: TGTGCCAGCAGTCTCGGGGGGGACTGCGAGCAGTACTTC. Translation gives CASSLGGDCEQYF.

In its sample, this clonotype was seen a few times. A read error may produce the germline difference seen at one junction end. The chain employs TRBV2 and TRBJ2-7; 9 bases align to TRBD2. Germline assignment: CDR1 SNHLY and CDR2 FYNNEI. The length of the CDR3 is 12 residues. CDR3 coding DNA: TGTGCCAGCAGTGAAGCAGAAGGGCGGGAGGGATTC. It is translated as CASSEAEGREGF.

This clonotype was found once. Mismatch with germline at one junction end may stem from a read error. The chain combines TRBV11-2 with TRBJ2-1; 8 bases fit TRBD2. CDR1 is SGHAT, CDR2 FQNNGV, per germline. CDR3 length: 13 residues. The CDR3: CASSPGLAFERFF. Written as DNA, the CDR3 is TGTGCCAGCAGCCCAGGACTAGCATTTGAGCGGTTCTTC.

This clonotype appeared once. Sequence at one end of the junction differs from germline and may be a read error. This chain joins TRBV5-5 and TRBJ2-3, with D maybe TRBD1 (5 bases). The CDR3 loop spans 16 amino acids. Germline V lookup: CDR1 SGHKS, CDR2 YYEKEE (reference sequence). The CDR3 DNA sequence: TGTGCCAGTAGCTTGGTCGGACATGGGGTGTCAGATACGCAGTATTTT. Protein: CASSLVGHGVSDTQYF. The complete variable domain, with remaining parts taken from reference TRBV5-5 and TRBJ2-3, reads DAGVTQSPTHLIKTRGQQVTLRCSPISGHKSVSWYQQVLGQGPQFIFQYYEKEERGRGNFPDRFSARQFPNYSSELNVNALLLGDSALYLCASSLVGHGVSDTQYFGPGTRLTVL.

Details on this clonotype: A read error may produce the germline difference seen at one junction end. The chain carries TRBV6-5 and TRBJ2-7; TRBD1 is a possible D gene (6 bases). The germline CDR1 and CDR2 sequences are MNHEY and SVGAGI. The CDR3 has 16 residues. CDR3 nucleotides: TGTGCCGGCAGTTACTCTAGGGGGATTCTGGCCTACGGGCAGTACTTC. Translated: CAGSYSRGILAYGQYF.

The rearrangement joins TRBV4-1 to TRBJ2-1; D is unresolved. CDR3 size: 14 residues. Germline V CDR1 and CDR2: MGHRA, YSYEKL. V lost 1 base and J lost 15, with 19 bases in between. CDR3 nucleotide sequence: TGCGCCAGCAGCCAAGGAGTAACCTACAATGAGTGGTTCTTC. Translation: CASSQGVTYNEWFF.

Of note for this clonotype: The CDR3 ends on some other residue instead of the conserved phenylalanine or tryptophan, so this is likely a read error. The V and J genes are TRBV11-2 and TRBJ2-6, with 7 bases fitting TRBD2. Germline V gives CDR1 SGHAT, CDR2 FQNNGV. The CDR3 covers 12 residues. The CDR3 region is CASGVGANVLTL. CDR3 DNA sequence: TGCGCCAGCGGGGTTGGGGCCAACGTCCTGACTCTC.

A note on this clonotype: A junction end diverges from the germline sequence, so it may reflect a read error. V gene TRBV28 combines with J gene TRBJ2-2; TRBD2 is a possible D gene (6 bases). This CDR3 spans 14 amino acids. Germline V CDR1 and CDR2: MDHEN, SYDVKM. This CDR3 reads CDSSLSWGAGELFF. As DNA, the CDR3 is TGTGACAGCAGTTTATCGTGGGGGGCCGGGGAGCTGTTTTTT. The variable domain in full, with the rest retrieved from reference TRBV28 and TRBJ2-2, is DVKVTQSSRYLVKRTGEKVFLECVQDMDHENMFWYRQDPGLGLRLIYFSYDVKMKEKGDIPEGYSVSREKKERFSLILESASTNQTSMYLCDSSLSWGAGELFFGEGSRLTVL.

The chain has TRBV5-1 and TRBJ2-2; D uncertain. CDR1 and CDR2 (germline): SGHRS, YFSETQ. This CDR3 region has 15 residues. The V end lost 2 bases, the J end lost 0 bases, and 8 bases lay between the germline ends. DNA of the CDR3: TGCGCCAGCAGCTTAAACACACCGAACACCGGGGAGCTGTTTTTT. This gives the protein CASSLNTPNTGELFF.

Many counts were recorded for this clonotype. V is TRBV5-5 and J is TRBJ2-7; D possibly uses TRBD1 or TRBD2 (5 bases each). CDR1 and CDR2 from the germline V gene are SGHKS and YYEKEE (reference sequence). This CDR3 has 14 amino acids. V lost 5 bases, J lost 5 bases, and 17 bases lay in between. CDR3 loop: CASSGMRDAHEQYF. CDR3 coding DNA: TGTGCCAGCAGTGGAATGAGGGACGCCCACGAGCAGTACTTC.

For this clonotype: An end of the junction does not agree with germline; a read error may underlie this. J is TRBJ2-1 and V is TRBV11-2; D gene ambiguous. CDR3 size: 13 residues. Germline CDR1 reads SGHAT; CDR2 reads FQNNGV. CDR3 sequence: CVSSLNVAYEQFF. CDR3 bases: TGCGTCAGCAGCTTAAATGTTGCCTATGAGCAGTTCTTC.

This clonotype was seen many times. The chain has TRBV6-6 and TRBJ1-5; 7 bases map to TRBD1. The CDR3 covers 15 residues. CDR1 and CDR2 from the germline V gene are MNHNY and SVGAGI (reference sequence). With 6 bases clipped from V and 7 bases from J, the junction kept 12 bases outside the gene matches. Here the CDR3 reads CASSPPSGGNQPQHF. In nucleotides, the CDR3 is TGTGCCAGCAGCCCCCCTTCAGGGGGGAACCAGCCCCAGCATTTT.

In the case of this clonotype: Germline is not matched at one junction end, which may reflect a read error. The J gene is TRBJ2-7, the V gene TRBV6-5; 10 bases line up with TRBD2. Germline V gene sequence: CDR1 MNHEY, CDR2 SVGAGI. This CDR3 spans 15 amino acids. DNA for the CDR3: TGTGTCAGCAGTTACACGTCGAGCGGGAGGGCCTGGCAGTACTTC. It codes for CVSSYTSSGRAWQYF.

The chain is built from TRBV11-3 and TRBJ2-2; perhaps TRBD1 as D (5 bases). Germline V CDR1 and CDR2: SGHNT, YENEEA. The CDR3 has 15 residues. Trimming took 5 bases from V and 5 from J, leaving 15 bases between them. The CDR3 nucleotides read TGTGCCAGCAGCATTGGGATCCCAGGGACCGGGGAGCTGTTTTTT. It specifies CASSIGIPGTGELFF.

On this clonotype itself: It is unclear where the CDR3 begins or ends on the DNA, so no DNA is shown, and the CDR3 is as TCRdb lists it. This chain uses TRBV13 with TRBJ2-7; the DNA was not compared with TRBD1, the D call given in the table. Germline CDR1 is PRHDT and CDR2 is FYEKMQ (reference sequence). Inclusive of both ends, the CDR3 amounts to 15 amino acids. The CDR3 loop is CASSFGQGAHYEEYF.

A remark on this clonotype: One end of the junction is discordant with germline, which a read error may explain. J is TRBJ2-5 and V is TRBV11-2; TRBD2 might be the D (6 bases). Germline V gene sequence: CDR1 SGHAT, CDR2 FQNNGV. The CDR3 has 16 amino acids. The CDR3 spells CASRFRESVHQETQYF. CDR3 DNA: TGTGCCAGCAGATTCCGGGAGTCGGTCCACCAAGAGACTCAGTACTTC.

A word on this clonotype: A read error may account for a junction end that differs from germline. The CDR3 nucleotides read TGCAGCATTGAAGACAGTAGCGGGAGACTGGATGAGCAGTTCTTC. Translated: CSIEDSSGRLDEQFF. This chain joins TRBV29-1 and TRBJ2-1; 9 nucleotides line up with TRBD2. This CDR3 has 15 amino acids. Germline V gene lookup returns CDR1 SQVTM and CDR2 ANQGSEA.

This clonotype was counted only a few times. The junction departs from germline at one end; a sequencing error may be responsible. The chain recombines TRBV11-3 with TRBJ2-2; no reliable D call. The germline V gene has CDR1 SGHNT and CDR2 YENEEA. The CDR3 extends over 12 amino acids. The CDR3 DNA reads as TGTGTCAGCAGTCCTTACGGCGGGGAGCTGTTTTTT. Translated, it gives CVSSPYGGELFF.

For this clonotype: Germline and junction disagree at one end, which may indicate a read error. V gene TRBV11-3 combines with J gene TRBJ2-4; 7 bases fit TRBD1. The CDR3 has 19 residues. Per the germline V gene, CDR1 is SGHNT and CDR2 is YENEEA. CDR3: CASSLATGEETQAINIQYF. The CDR3 DNA reads as TGTGCCAGCAGCTTAGCAACAGGGGAAGAGACTCAAGCCATAAACATTCAGTACTTC.

For this clonotype: A much larger clone lies a single base off, so this may be a read error. The chain combines TRBV6-2 or TRBV6-3 with TRBJ2-7; D not resolved. Between the trimmed V and J ends, which lost 0 bases and 6 bases, there was a span of 15 bases. There are 15 residues in the CDR3. Germline values: CDR1 MNHEY, CDR2 SVGEGT. The CDR3 region is CASSYSGGKTSEQYF. The CDR3 bases are TGTGCCAGCAGTTACTCTGGCGGTAAAACCTCCGAGCAGTACTTC.